A selection of T cell receptor beta chains follows, all from one sample in a study of T cells expressing NK-cell markers. TCRdb reworked the 5' RACE reads into one entry per CDR3 protein, no DNA. The sample shows 450,000 to 600,000 distinct CDR3 sequences, and approximately 3.5% sits with its ten largest clones. Sequences were obtained from blood T cells: a sorted CD56 or NKG2C T cell subset, CD4+ or CD8+ T cells, or bulk PBMC T cells (not recorded which). Receptors originate from a man between 18 and 35 years old in good health. The CDR3 runs from the conserved cysteine through the conserved F or W.

j_call: TRBJ2-3
v_call: TRBV4-2
cdr3_aa: CASSHRTSGSATDTQYF

j_call: TRBJ1-2
v_call: TRBV7-2
cdr3_aa: CASSLAGQGSWGYTF

j_call: TRBJ1-5
v_call: TRBV5-1
cdr3_aa: CASSLAPGENQPQHF

j_call: TRBJ1-2
v_call: TRBV5-5
cdr3_aa: CASSRIGGGGYGYTF

j_call: TRBJ2-2
v_call: TRBV11-3
cdr3_aa: CASRSGLLGTGELFF

j_call: TRBJ2-1
v_call: TRBV10-1
cdr3_aa: CASSERTSYNEQFF

j_call: TRBJ1-3
v_call: TRBV29-1
cdr3_aa: CSVVSGLGNTIYF

j_call: TRBJ2-2
v_call: TRBV9
cdr3_aa: CASSPRPHRDRGGELFF

j_call: TRBJ1-2
v_call: TRBV6-1
cdr3_aa: CASSERLSGANYGGYTF

j_call: TRBJ1-2
v_call: TRBV6-5
cdr3_aa: CASRRLGSGYTF

j_call: TRBJ1-5
v_call: TRBV10-3
cdr3_aa: CAISEGQGGNQPQHF

j_call: TRBJ1-5
v_call: TRBV4-1
cdr3_aa: CASSQGVGGQPQHF

j_call: TRBJ1-6
v_call: TRBV5-1
cdr3_aa: CASRGQATNSPLHF

j_call: TRBJ2-7
v_call: TRBV5-1
cdr3_aa: CASSLSSGFYEQYF

j_call: TRBJ1-1
v_call: TRBV20-1
cdr3_aa: CSALGLRNTEAFF

j_call: TRBJ1-5
v_call: TRBV12-5
cdr3_aa: CASGAGGNNQPQHF

j_call: TRBJ2-4
v_call: TRBV7-9
cdr3_aa: CASSTPGGHIQYF